The 13 T cell receptor beta chains below were found in one sample sequenced in a study of neurological immune-mediated disorders. TCRdb reprocessed the 5' RACE reads with MiXCR, giving one entry per CDR3 protein. Of roughly 59,000 distinct CDR3 sequences in the sample, over 4% were seen once. The sequencing input was PBMCs. Receptors originate from a human donor with multiple sclerosis. The donor label of this sample is uncertain.

Only a few counts were recorded for this clonotype. This chain links TRBV20-1 with TRBJ1-1; tentatively, D is TRBD1 (5 bases). Between the trimmed V and J ends, which lost 5 bases and 2 bases, there was a span of 12 bases. Looked up from germline, CDR1 is DFQATT and CDR2 is SNEGSKA (reference sequence). This CDR3 spans 13 amino acids. CDR3 protein: CSALGTLNTEAFF. CDR3 DNA sequence: TGCAGTGCTCTCGGGACCCTTAACACTGAAGCTTTCTTT.

This clonotype was counted only a few times. A junction boundary mismatches the germline segment, possibly from a read error. The chain combines TRBV5-1 with TRBJ2-3; 7 nucleotides match TRBD1. CDR1 is SGHRS, CDR2 YFSETQ, per germline. CDR3 size: 14 residues. This CDR3 is CASSPDRVGDKQFF. For the CDR3, the DNA is TGCGCCAGCAGCCCCGACAGGGTTGGGGATAAGCAGTTTTTT.

This clonotype was recorded at least ten times. The V gene is TRBV6-6, the J gene TRBJ1-3; tentative D call: TRBD1 (5 bases). Trimming pared 5 bases from V and 7 bases from J, leaving 18 bases between. CDR1 is MNHNY and CDR2 is SVGAGI in the germline V gene (reference sequence). The CDR3 covers 15 residues. CDR3 loop: CASSPPRAWGNTIYF. CDR3 sequence (DNA): TGTGCCAGCAGTCCTCCTAGGGCCTGGGGGAACACCATATATTTT.

In this sample, this clonotype turned up many times. The J gene is TRBJ1-2, the V gene TRBV29-1; 11 positions agree with TRBD1. The CDR3 runs 13 residues. Germline-derived CDR1 and CDR2 are SQVTM and ANQGSEA. J lost 7 bases, V lost 5 bases, and 6 bases had no gene match. This chain's CDR3 is CSVIRDRGIGYTF. CDR3 DNA sequence: TGCAGCGTTATCCGGGACAGGGGGATTGGCTACACCTTC.

This clonotype was observed many times. The chain carries TRBV20-1 and TRBJ2-7, with 11 positions matching TRBD2. This CDR3 is built from 15 residues. The germline CDR1 and CDR2 sequences are DFQATT and SNEGSKA (reference sequence). The V gene end was trimmed by 2 bases and the J gene end by 1 base; junction bases not matched to a gene: 4. The CDR3 loop is CSARLTSGGSYEQYF. CDR3 DNA: TGCAGTGCTAGACTAACTAGCGGGGGATCCTACGAGCAGTACTTC.

This clonotype appeared many times. The chain employs TRBV6-5 and TRBJ2-5; no reliable D call. Trimming removed 7 bases at V and 7 bases at J, with 25 bases between. There are 16 residues in the CDR3. Germline assignment: CDR1 MNHEY and CDR2 SVGAGI. CDR3 nucleotide sequence: TGTGCCAGCACCGAACTGTGGGCCCATCCCTCGGGGACCCAGTACTTC. The encoded protein is CASTELWAHPSGTQYF.

This clonotype occurred many times. This chain joins TRBV5-5 and TRBJ1-1; perhaps TRBD1 as D (5 bases). The ends were cut back, 4 bases at V and 5 bases at J, with 9 bases in the middle. The germline V gene encodes CDR1 SGHKS and CDR2 YYEKEE (reference sequence). This CDR3 is built from 12 residues. This CDR3 is CASSQGGTEAFF. CDR3 nucleotides: TGTGCCAGCAGCCAGGGAGGTACTGAAGCTTTCTTT.

In its sample, this clonotype was seen many times. This chain uses TRBV5-6 with TRBJ2-7; no reliable D call. The germline V gene has CDR1 SGHDT and CDR2 YYEEEE. The ends were cut back, 1 base at V and 0 bases at J, with 11 bases in the middle. This CDR3 has 15 residues. The CDR3 DNA follows: TGTGCCAGCAGCTTGCAGGCGACACACTCCTACGAGCAGTACTTC. Amino acid sequence: CASSLQATHSYEQYF.

This clonotype was detected ten times or more. The chain couples TRBV5-1 to TRBJ1-1; 8 nucleotides match TRBD1. This CDR3 is 15 amino acids long. Per germline, CDR1 SGHRS and CDR2 YFSETQ. The V gene end was trimmed by 4 bases and the J gene end by 4 bases; junction bases not matched to a gene: 9. CDR3 loop: CASSPGDRLGTEAFF. The CDR3 bases are TGCGCCAGCAGCCCAGGGGACAGGTTGGGCACTGAAGCTTTCTTT.

The table lists this clonotype with many counts. The V and J genes are TRBV12-3 or TRBV12-4 and TRBJ2-7; no reliable D call. V was cut by 3 bases and J by 5 bases, with 5 bases left in between. CDR3 length equals 11 residues. The CDR3 DNA sequence: TGTGCCAGCAGTTTCGGCCACGAGCAGTACTTC. Amino acids: CASSFGHEQYF.

Many counts were recorded for this clonotype. The chain carries TRBV6-5 and TRBJ2-3; unclear D gene. This CDR3 is 11 amino acids long. V was trimmed by 11 bases and J by 4 bases, leaving 10 bases between them. CDR1 and CDR2 from the germline V gene are MNHEY and SVGAGI. The CDR3 nucleotides read TGTGCCTCACACGGCGCAGATACGCAGTATTTT. Its protein is CASHGADTQYF.

This clonotype was recorded many times. The chain joins TRBV5-1 to TRBJ2-1, with D possibly matching TRBD2 (5 bases). Trimming removed 5 bases at V and 0 bases at J, with 21 bases between. The CDR3 sequence is 18 residues long. CDR1 is SGHRS and CDR2 is YFSETQ in the germline V gene. The CDR3 sequence is CASRLSEGIRLSYNEQFF. The DNA for the CDR3 is TGCGCCAGCAGACTATCTGAGGGAATCCGCCTCTCCTACAATGAGCAGTTCTTC.

This clonotype was observed at least ten times. The gene calls are TRBV20-1 and TRBJ2-7, with D unclear. Germline V gene sequence: CDR1 DFQATT, CDR2 SNEGSKA (reference sequence). V dropped 0 bases and J dropped 3 bases, with 9 bases sitting between them. The CDR3 totals 13 residues. CDR3 DNA sequence: TGCAGTGCTAGAGATTGGCGGATCTACGAGCAGTACTTC. Residues: CSARDWRIYEQYF.